Reported below is one T cell receptor (beta chain). This sample stems from a study of shared T cell receptors in the human thymus. Assay: immunoSEQ multiplex PCR; the TCRdb copy retains only in-frame clones and omits some. The data show 540,000 or so clones, more than 75% seen once. V lost 0 bases, J lost 6 bases, and 1 base stayed unmatched. From germline, CDR1 is LGHNA and CDR2 YSLEER. This CDR3 is 14 amino acids long. These data also featured in a second study, about human thymus T cells. That study adds: Healthy Finnish infants having corrective surgery for congenital heart defects served as donors. Thymic resections from corrective heart surgery supplied the tissue. Thymic and blood repertoires appeared to show biased V and J gene usage. There were highly overlapping thymic repertoires among unrelated individuals, as related research reported.

The source is a boy less than two years old with a congenital heart defect. The sample was thymocytes. The chain recombines TRBV4-3 with TRBJ2-1; 8 positions match TRBD2. The CDR3 loop is CASSQDAGGNEQFF. As DNA, the CDR3 is TGCGCCAGCAGCCAAGACGCGGGAGGCAATGAGCAGTTCTTC.